The 15 T cell receptor beta chains listed next were all sequenced from one sample in a study of molecular identifiers for immune sequencing clone quantification. MiXCR, run by TCRdb on the PCR reads, gives a single entry per CDR3 protein. The table includes tens of thousands of distinct CDR3 sequences, roughly 20% detected once. Sequencing was done on a sample of naive CD8+ T cells from blood, with Jurkat cell RNA spiked in. Subset noted: FACS-sorted CD8+CD4-CCR7+CD45RA+ naive T cells. These receptors were taken from a human donor in good health. Some libraries in this study had Jurkat cell RNA spiked in.

The chain carries TRBV12-3 or TRBV12-4 and TRBJ2-7; D assignment may be TRBD1 or TRBD2 (5 bases each). The V end lost 5 bases, the J end lost 0 bases, and 20 bases lay between the germline ends. The CDR3 is 17 residues long. This CDR3 is CASSLSRVRVSSYEQYF. The CDR3 bases are TGTGCCAGCAGTCTCTCCAGGGTGCGGGTTAGCTCCTACGAGCAGTACTTC.

The rearrangement links TRBV12-3 or TRBV12-4 to TRBJ1-4; D is perhaps TRBD1 (5 bases). Trimming took off 6 bases at V and 8 bases at J, with 16 bases between the two ends. The CDR3 is 14 amino acids. As DNA, the CDR3 is TGTGCCAGCAGAGAAGGGGACCTTAAGGAAAAACTGTTTTTT. Protein product: CASREGDLKEKLFF.

In this sample, this clonotype turned up a few times. This chain links TRBV5-1 with TRBJ1-1; D not certain. CDR1 is SGHRS and CDR2 is YFSETQ in the germline V gene. This CDR3 spans 18 amino acids. V lost 1 base and J lost 4, with 23 bases in between. DNA for the CDR3: TGCGCCAGCAGCTTGTACCCAGCGACAAGTCCGATCGGCACTGAAGCTTTCTTT. Its protein product is CASSLYPATSPIGTEAFF.

This clonotype was observed many times. The genes are TRBV6-5 and TRBJ2-3; TRBD2 is a possible D gene (7 bases). The germline gives CDR1 MNHEY, CDR2 SVGAGI. V was clipped by 3 bases and J by 2 bases, with 15 bases between them. The CDR3 spans 16 residues. The CDR3 region is CASSYGGALLTDTQYF. DNA of the CDR3: TGTGCCAGCAGTTATGGGGGGGCCCTCCTCACAGATACGCAGTATTTT.

The rearrangement joins TRBV7-8 to TRBJ1-5; 7 bases line up with TRBD1. Germline V gene data show CDR1 as SGHVS and CDR2 as FQNEAQ. With 5 bases clipped from V and 1 base from J, the junction kept 8 bases outside the gene matches. The CDR3 has 16 amino acids. The CDR3 bases are TGTGCCAGCAGCGCAAGACAGGGATCCAGCAATCAGCCCCAGCATTTT. This sequence encodes CASSARQGSSNQPQHF.

V and J are TRBV12-3 or TRBV12-4 and TRBJ1-1, with D maybe TRBD1 (6 bases). The ends were cut back, 6 bases at V and 9 bases at J, with 20 bases in the middle. CDR3 length equals 14 residues. The CDR3 DNA is TGTGCCAGCAGGGACCGGGGGCTAGGGTTCCAAGCTTTCTTT. Protein: CASRDRGLGFQAFF.

This clonotype was seen ten or more times. The chain links TRBV7-2 to TRBJ2-7, with 8 bases lining up with TRBD1. The trim removed 3 bases at V and 3 bases at J, leaving 4 bases unmatched. The CDR3 runs to 14 residues. Per the germline V gene, CDR1 is SGHTA and CDR2 is FQGNSA. The CDR3 DNA follows: TGTGCCAGCAGCTTTGGACAGGGCTACTACGAGCAGTACTTC. Protein: CASSFGQGYYEQYF.

With regard to this clonotype: One junction end does not reproduce the germline sequence, and a read error may be involved. The chain employs TRBV9 and TRBJ2-1; D may be TRBD1 or TRBD2 (5 bases each). The CDR3 length is 17 residues. In germline, CDR1 is SGDLS, CDR2 YYNGEE. Here the CDR3 DNA reads TGTGCCAGCAGCGGGGACCCCCTCGGGATTTCCTACAATGAGCAGTCCTTC. Its translation is CASSGDPLGISYNEQSF.

This clonotype was observed a few times. The V gene is TRBV6-5, the J gene TRBJ2-1; 13 positions agree with TRBD2. The trim removed 9 bases at V and 0 bases at J, leaving 5 bases unmatched. The V gene's germline CDR1 is MNHEY and CDR2 SVGAGI. The CDR3 spans 16 residues. The CDR3 nucleotides are TGTGCCAGTTCGGGACTAGCGGGGCTCTCCTACAATGAGCAGTTCTTC. As protein: CASSGLAGLSYNEQFF.

This clonotype was recorded once. A much larger clone lies a single base off, so this may be a read error. This chain links TRBV24-1 with TRBJ2-3; 11 bases are a match to TRBD2. The CDR3 contains 16 residues. CDR1 is KGHDR, CDR2 SFDVKD, per germline. In DNA form, the CDR3 reads TGTGCCGCCAGTGATTGGGGGACTAGCGGAGAAGATACGCAGTATTTT. Translated, it gives CAASDWGTSGEDTQYF.

This clonotype was observed at least ten times. The rearrangement links TRBV10-3 to TRBJ2-7; D gene uncertain. V was clipped by 3 bases and J by 6 bases, with 6 bases between them. The CDR3 length is 11 residues. Germline V gene data show CDR1 as ENHRY and CDR2 as SYGVKD. CDR3 in amino acids: CAISDGFEQYF. The CDR3 nucleotides are TGTGCCATCAGTGACGGGTTCGAGCAGTACTTC.

This clonotype was recorded many times. The chain has TRBV19 and TRBJ2-1, with 8 bases fitting TRBD2. Germline V gives CDR1 LNHDA, CDR2 SQIVND (reference sequence). The CDR3 length is 16 residues. After removal of 2 bases from V and 4 bases from J, the junction contained 7 bases not matched to a gene. CDR3 DNA: TGTGCCAGTAGTATACTCAGCGGGAGCCTATACAATGAGCAGTTCTTC. It specifies CASSILSGSLYNEQFF.

This clonotype was detected ten times or more. The chain carries TRBV7-6 and TRBJ2-2, with D unresolved. Germline CDR1 and CDR2: SGHVS and FNYEAQ. V lost 1 base, J lost 6 bases, and 3 bases lay in between. The CDR3 has 12 amino acids. The CDR3 here is CASSLGAGELFF. The CDR3 DNA reads as TGTGCCAGCAGCTTAGGGGCCGGGGAGCTGTTTTTT. Full variable domain (missing parts from reference TRBV7-6 and TRBJ2-2): GAGVSQSPRYKVTKRGQDVALRCDPISGHVSLYWYRQALGQGPEFLTYFNYEAQQDKSGLPNDRFSAERPEGSISTLTIQRTEQRDSAMYRCASSLGAGELFFGEGSRLTVL.

This clonotype was observed many times. The chain recombines TRBV29-1 with TRBJ2-5, with TRBD1 matching 10 bases. The CDR3 contains 16 residues. After removal of 6 bases from V and 5 bases from J, the junction contained 15 bases not matched to a gene. Germline V gene lookup returns CDR1 SQVTM and CDR2 ANQGSEA. The CDR3 DNA reads as TGCAGCGTCCAAGGAGGGGACAGGGGCGCCTGGGAGACCCAGTACTTC. Protein product: CSVQGGDRGAWETQYF.

The rearrangement uses TRBV6-5 and TRBJ1-2, with 7 bases that match TRBD1. The V gene end was trimmed by 6 bases and the J gene end by 12 bases; junction bases not matched to a gene: 13. Germline V lookup: CDR1 MNHEY, CDR2 SVGAGI. CDR3 length equals 13 residues. The CDR3 region has the DNA TGTGCCAGCAGCCTGGGACAGAACTATAGCCACACCTTC. Protein product: CASSLGQNYSHTF.